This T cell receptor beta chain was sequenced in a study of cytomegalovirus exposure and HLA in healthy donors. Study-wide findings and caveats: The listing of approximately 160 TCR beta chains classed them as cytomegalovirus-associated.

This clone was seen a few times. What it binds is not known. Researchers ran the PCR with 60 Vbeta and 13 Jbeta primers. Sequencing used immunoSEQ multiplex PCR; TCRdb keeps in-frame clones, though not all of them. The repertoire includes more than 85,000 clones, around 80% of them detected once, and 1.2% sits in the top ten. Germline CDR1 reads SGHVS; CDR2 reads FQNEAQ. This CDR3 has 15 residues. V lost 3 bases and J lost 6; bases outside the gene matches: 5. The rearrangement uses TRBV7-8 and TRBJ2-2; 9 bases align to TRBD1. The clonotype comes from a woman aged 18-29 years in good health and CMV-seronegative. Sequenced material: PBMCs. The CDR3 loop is CASSFRQGGAGELFF. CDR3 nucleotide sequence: TGTGCCAGCAGCTTTAGACAGGGGGGGGCCGGGGAGCTGTTTTTT.